The T cell receptor beta chain described here comes from a study of blood T cell repertoires in COVID-19 (dated by TCRdb to 2018 to 2020). A note on the overall study: The collaborator samples originated in the United States, Italy and Spain and spanned the acute and convalescent phases of COVID-19. The prospective study material was composed of cDNA or gDNA derived from T cells, B-cell-depleted T cells, or PBMCs. Subjects who had been exposed to COVID-19, were actively infected with it, or had recovered from it provided the deeply sampled blood TCRbeta repertoires that made up the dataset. A freely available public database, intended as a resource for researchers studying the immune response to SARS-CoV-2, is where the repertoires were released. The samples were drawn from two sources: the first 160 participants of the ongoing ImmuneRACE study, and 1,254 subjects contributed by 6 global collaborators. The sample metadata nearly always contained a de-identified subject ID, COVID-19 status, age in years and sex. Where HLA class I and class II types were available, the types were taken from metadata supplied by the sample provider, not from assay-based typing. General findings and caveats noted by the study authors: Clinical and demographic metadata were provided uncurated, with the amount varying by source and participant.

The immunoSEQ Assay, a bias-controlled multiplex PCR, was used to amplify TCRbeta CDR3 regions from genomic DNA. The original methods were these. The number of nucleated cells in each sample was estimated from the amplification of reference gene primers within the assay. To quantify the absolute abundance of each unique TCRbeta CDR3 rearrangement, sequence reads were collapsed and filtered. Productive Simpson clonality was computed per sample as the square root of Simpson's diversity index over productive rearrangements. What TCRdb holds here is the immuneACCESS table cut down to in-frame rearrangements. Part of the clones is not present; checked against another copy, under half of the missing clones reflect an unresolved V gene, and the others are unexplained. For V, J and clone size, that table is used; D and trimming come from the DNA. This sample is represented by about 220,000 clones; about 85% of them were singletons. The ten largest clones take up over 2.5% of the sample.

CDR1 KGHSH and CDR2 LQKENI are derived from the germline V gene. Its CDR3 holds 14 amino acids, cysteine through phenylalanine. Just the 42-base CDR3 DNA is kept, in frame starting at base 1. V drops 2 bases and J drops 8 bases, leaving 13 bases in between. Another Seattle source contributed samples from volunteer blood donors who had recovered from COVID-19. Collaborating institutions collected whole blood in K2EDTA tubes following their own protocols. For TCRbeta analysis, collaborators shipped samples as frozen whole blood, isolated PBMCs, or DNA extracted from either of those sample types. This clone was seen once. The antigen this receptor binds is unknown. Base quality data are lacking; no much larger clone is found one base away.

Recombination linked TRBV18 to TRBJ1-5; a tentative D match to TRBD1 spans 5 bases. Sequencing used peripheral blood. The sequence came from a man aged 45 to 65 who had recovered from COVID-19. The DNA sequence reads TGTGCCAGCTCACCAAATAGTAAAGGGGAGCCCCAGCATTTT. This gives the protein CASSPNSKGEPQHF.